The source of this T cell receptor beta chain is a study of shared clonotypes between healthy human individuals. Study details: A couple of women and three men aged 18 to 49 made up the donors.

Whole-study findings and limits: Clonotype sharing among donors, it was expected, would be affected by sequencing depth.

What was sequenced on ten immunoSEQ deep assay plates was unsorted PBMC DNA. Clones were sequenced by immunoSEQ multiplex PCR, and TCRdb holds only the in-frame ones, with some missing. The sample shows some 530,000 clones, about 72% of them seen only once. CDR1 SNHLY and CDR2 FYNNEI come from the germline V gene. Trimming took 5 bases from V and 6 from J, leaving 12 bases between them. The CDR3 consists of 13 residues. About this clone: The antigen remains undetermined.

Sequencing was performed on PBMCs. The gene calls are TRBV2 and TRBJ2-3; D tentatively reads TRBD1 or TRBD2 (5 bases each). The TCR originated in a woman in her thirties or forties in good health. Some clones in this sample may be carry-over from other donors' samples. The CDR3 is CASSQQGVDTQYF. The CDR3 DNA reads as TGTGCCAGCAGTCAGCAGGGAGTGGATACGCAGTATTTT. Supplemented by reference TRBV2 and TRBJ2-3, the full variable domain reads EPEVTQTPSHQVTQMGQEVILRCVPISNHLYFYWYRQILGQKVEFLVSFYNNEISEKSEIFDDQFSVERPDGSNFTLKIRSTKLEDSAMYFCASSQQGVDTQYFGPGTRLTVL.